Below are 21 T cell receptor beta chains sequenced from a single sample in a study of molecular identifiers for immune sequencing clone quantification. Each CDR3 protein is one row after TCRdb ran MiXCR on the PCR reads. Among approximately 40,000 distinct CDR3 sequences, 24% were seen once, and the ten largest hold around 0.89%. Sequencing was carried out using naive CD8+ T cells from blood, with Jurkat cell RNA spiked in. Subset in this sample: FACS-sorted CD8+CD4-CCR7+CD45RA+ naive T cells. These receptors all stem from a human donor in good health. Some libraries in this study had Jurkat cell RNA spiked in.

Note on this clonotype: A much more abundant neighbour one base away suggests this may be a read error. This rearrangement joins TRBV5-1 to TRBJ1-1, with D perhaps matching TRBD1 (5 bases). Germline V gives CDR1 SGHRS, CDR2 YFSETQ. The CDR3 sequence is 15 residues long. CDR3 bases: TGCGCCAGCAGCTGGACGGGGGACTTGAACACTGAAGCTTACTTT. As protein: CASSWTGDLNTEAYF.

Only a few counts were recorded for this clonotype. The rearrangement uses TRBV4-1 and TRBJ2-7, with D tentatively TRBD2 (5 bases). This CDR3 spans 15 amino acids. Per germline, CDR1 MGHRA and CDR2 YSYEKL. Trimming removed 5 bases at V and 0 bases at J, with 14 bases between. CDR3 in DNA: TGCGCCAGCAGCGTATCTTCGGGGTCCTCCTACGAGCAGTACTTC. Amino acids: CASSVSSGSSYEQYF.

For this clonotype: A read error is possible here, since a much larger clone lies one base away. Here the CDR3 reads CAWSVFSGVVNTEPFF. The DNA for the CDR3 is TGTGCCTGGAGTGTATTCTCCGGGGTGGTAAACACTGAACCTTTCTTT. The chain employs TRBV30 and TRBJ1-1; D uncertain. The CDR3 runs to 16 residues. The V gene's germline CDR1 is GTSNPN and CDR2 SVGIG (reference sequence).

The rearrangement links TRBV19 to TRBJ1-5, with 8 bases identical to TRBD1. Germline assignment: CDR1 LNHDA and CDR2 SQIVND (reference sequence). The trim removed 8 bases at V and 2 bases at J, leaving 5 bases unmatched. The CDR3 sequence is 14 residues long. The CDR3 loop is CASGQGSGNQPQHF. The CDR3 nucleotides read TGTGCCAGTGGACAGGGATCCGGCAATCAGCCCCAGCATTTT.

This clonotype is classed as medium-sized (0.01 to 0.1%). The chain couples TRBV7-9 to TRBJ2-5, with 9 bases fitting TRBD2. The CDR3 loop spans 16 amino acids. Germline values: CDR1 SEHNR, CDR2 FQNEAQ (reference sequence). With 0 bases clipped from V and 6 bases from J, the junction kept 8 bases outside the gene matches. CDR3 bases: TGTGCCAGCAGCTTAGCCGCCGGGAGCGGGAGGAAGACCCAGTACTTC. Translated, it gives CASSLAAGSGRKTQYF. Drawing the rest from reference TRBV7-9 and TRBJ2-5, the complete variable domain is DTGVSQNPRHKITKRGQNVTFRCDPISEHNRLYWYRQTLGQGPEFLTYFQNEAQLEKSRLLSDRFSAERPKGSFSTLEIQRTEQGDSAMYLCASSLAAGSGRKTQYFGPGTRLLVL.

This clonotype appeared many times. The gene calls are TRBV12-3 or TRBV12-4 and TRBJ1-4, with D unresolved. The CDR3 covers 16 residues. V lost 0 bases, J lost 3 bases, and 11 bases lay in between. The CDR3 coding sequence is TGTGCCAGCAGTTTAGCGCTAGTTGATCCTAATGAAAAACTGTTTTTT. The encoded protein is CASSLALVDPNEKLFF.

The table lists this clonotype with a few counts. The V and J genes are TRBV2 and TRBJ1-4; D gene unclear. V was shortened by 6 bases and J by 8 bases, with 19 bases between the two germline ends. This CDR3 has 15 amino acids. Germline V gene lookup returns CDR1 SNHLY and CDR2 FYNNEI. The CDR3 sequence: CASSPGSPGGEKLFF. The CDR3 DNA sequence: TGTGCCAGCAGCCCCGGGTCCCCCGGAGGAGAAAAACTGTTTTTT.

This clonotype was recorded at least ten times. The J gene is TRBJ2-1, the V gene TRBV11-2, with TRBD2 matching over 13 bases. Losses at the gene ends were 4 bases for V and 5 bases for J; bases not matched to a gene: 2. Per germline, CDR1 SGHAT and CDR2 FQNNGV. CDR3 size: 15 residues. The CDR3, as DNA: TGTGCCAGCAGCTGGGGACTAGCGGGAAACAATGAGCAGTTCTTC. Amino acid sequence: CASSWGLAGNNEQFF.

In regard to this clonotype: This may arise from a read error, as a much more abundant clone is one base away. The rearrangement uses TRBV5-3 and TRBJ1-1; 7 nucleotides line up with TRBD1. TRBV5-3 is known as an ORF, though its function is uncertain. There are 14 residues in the CDR3. CDR3 coding DNA: TGTGCCAGCAGCTTGAGGGACAGCATATTTGAAGCTTTCTTT. As protein: CASSLRDSIFEAFF.

This clonotype was recorded many times. The J gene is TRBJ2-2, the V gene TRBV7-9; TRBD1 agrees at 10 bases. V dropped 5 bases and J dropped 5; count of bases not matched to a gene: 5. The CDR3 has 15 amino acids. Germline CDR1 SEHNR, CDR2 FQNEAQ (reference sequence). The CDR3 region has the DNA TGTGCCAGCAGCGTCCGGGACAGGGGTACCGGGGAGCTGTTTTTT. It translates to CASSVRDRGTGELFF.

Many counts were recorded for this clonotype. The chain is built from TRBV12-3 or TRBV12-4 and TRBJ2-5; D call uncertain. V was cut by 7 bases and J by 7 bases, with 10 bases left in between. The CDR3 sequence is 11 residues long. CDR3 nucleotide sequence: TGTGCCAGCATCCTTTCGGGGACCCAGTACTTC. It translates to CASILSGTQYF.

This clonotype was found a few times. This chain connects TRBV4-3 to TRBJ1-3; no clear D. Trimming left V 0 bases short and J 1 base short, with 10 bases between. Germline assignment: CDR1 LGHNA and CDR2 YSLEER. The CDR3 extends over 16 amino acids. DNA for the CDR3: TGCGCCAGCAGCCAAGATCCGCCGGGTTCTGGAAACACCATATATTTT. Encoded protein: CASSQDPPGSGNTIYF.

Remarks on this clonotype: It may be a read error: a sequence one base away is much more abundant. This chain joins TRBV28 and TRBJ1-3, with a possible D match to TRBD1 (6 bases). Germline V gene data show CDR1 as MDHEN and CDR2 as SYDVKM. The CDR3 covers 20 residues. CDR3 DNA sequence: TGTGCCAGCAGTGCCGGGACCTGGGGACGCCCGCAGGGGTCTGGAAACCCCATATATTTT. Protein sequence: CASSAGTWGRPQGSGNPIYF.

This clonotype was detected a few times. This CDR3 is CSARPLLSGSGYEQYF. The CDR3, as DNA: TGCAGTGCCCGACCCCTCCTGAGCGGGAGTGGCTACGAGCAGTACTTC. The chain uses TRBV20-1 and TRBJ2-7; the match to TRBD2 covers 8 bases. The V gene's germline CDR1 is DFQATT and CDR2 SNEGSKA (reference sequence). CDR3 length equals 16 residues. V trimming: 6 bases; J trimming: 3 bases; junction bases outside the gene matches: 16.

As for this clonotype: It may be a read error: a sequence one base away is much more abundant. V and J are TRBV2 and TRBJ2-2; weak D call: TRBD2 (6 bases). The CDR3 extends over 14 amino acids. Germline CDR1 SNHLY, CDR2 FYNNEI. The CDR3 coding sequence is TGTGCCAGCAGTTGGGACTGGAACACCGGGGAGCTGCTTTTT. Its protein product is CASSWDWNTGELLF.

This clonotype was counted many times. The rearrangement links TRBV7-2 to TRBJ2-3; 7 bases align to TRBD2. V trimming: 5 bases; J trimming: 4 bases; junction bases outside the gene matches: 12. The length of the CDR3 is 16 residues. CDR1 and CDR2 (germline): SGHTA, FQGNSA. The CDR3 nucleotides are TGTGCCAGCAGCCCTACTGGCGGGAGTGTCGCAGATACGCAGTATTTT. This codes for CASSPTGGSVADTQYF. Looking up the rest from reference TRBV7-2 and TRBJ2-3 gives the full variable domain: GAGVSQSPSNKVTEKGKDVELRCDPISGHTALYWYRQSLGQGLEFLIYFQGNSAPDKSGLPSDRFSAERTGGSVSTLTIQRTQQEDSAVYLCASSPTGGSVADTQYFGPGTRLTVL.

This clonotype was seen repeatedly, ten times or more. The rearrangement uses TRBV4-3 and TRBJ2-1, with D unclear. This CDR3 has 18 amino acids. CDR1 and CDR2 from the germline V gene are LGHNA and YSLEER. V gave up 0 bases and J gave up 3 bases, with 18 bases separating them. The CDR3 sequence: CASSQDMRSSRFYNEQFF. The CDR3 nucleotides are TGCGCCAGCAGCCAAGATATGAGGTCGTCCCGATTCTACAATGAGCAGTTCTTC.

This clonotype was found a few times. This rearrangement joins TRBV7-9 to TRBJ1-2; possible D gene TRBD1, 5 bases. The length of the CDR3 is 16 residues. V was cut by 2 bases and J by 6 bases, with 19 bases left in between. In germline, CDR1 is SEHNR, CDR2 FQNEAQ (reference sequence). CDR3 sequence (DNA): TGTGCCAGCAGCTTAACGGGACGGCAGATGAGGGATGGCTACACCTTC. This sequence encodes CASSLTGRQMRDGYTF.

By share of the sample, this clonotype is medium-sized (0.01 to 0.1%). The chain links TRBV2 to TRBJ2-3; D could derive from TRBD1 or TRBD2 (6 bases each). CDR1 and CDR2 from the germline V gene are SNHLY and FYNNEI. With 5 bases removed from V and 0 bases from J, the gap between germline ends came to 15 bases. There are 16 residues in the CDR3. CDR3 in amino acids: CASSRQERASTDTQYF. CDR3 bases: TGTGCCAGCAGTCGACAGGAGCGGGCGAGCACAGATACGCAGTATTTT.

This clonotype showed up many times. This chain links TRBV6-5 with TRBJ2-2, with a possible D match to TRBD2 (6 bases). Between the trimmed V and J ends, which lost 2 bases and 5 bases, there was a span of 6 bases. Germline lookup yields CDR1 MNHEY and CDR2 SVGAGI. The length of the CDR3 is 13 residues. CDR3 sequence (DNA): TGTGCCAGCAGTTACGCGGGGACCGGGGAGCTGTTTTTT. This codes for CASSYAGTGELFF.

The table lists this clonotype with many counts. The chain couples TRBV11-2 to TRBJ1-1; TRBD1 aligns across 8 bases. This CDR3 has 13 amino acids. Germline trimming cut 5 bases from V and 6 bases from J; bases unmatched to any gene: 5. Germline V gene data show CDR1 as SGHAT and CDR2 as FQNNGV. In nucleotides, the CDR3 is TGTGCCAGCAGCGATCGGACAGGGTCTGAAGCTTTCTTT. Amino acids: CASSDRTGSEAFF.